This TCR beta chain originates from a study of blood T cell repertoires in COVID-19. The overall study: Spain, Italy and the United States supplied samples that represented acute and convalescent COVID-19.

In the original workflow: Nucleated cell counts were estimated from reference gene primer amplification. Libraries were prepared by immunoSEQ multiplex PCR; TCRdb keeps only in-frame clonotypes and omits some of them. Clone size and V and J calls were adopted from that table, with D and trimming inferred from the DNA. The table records about 270,000 clones, 85% to 90% of them present only once. The V gene lost 0 bases and the J gene lost 1 base, with 9 bases spanning the gap. The V gene's germline CDR1 is MGHRA and CDR2 YSYEKL. The CDR3 sequence is 16 residues long. Recruitment covered about two dozen US areas and drew participants whose ages spanned 18 to 89 years.

The source material was PBMCs or T cells enriched from blood (not recorded which). The clonotype was recovered from a woman in her twenties or thirties with acute COVID-19. This chain uses TRBV4-1 with TRBJ2-2; no clear D. CDR3 nucleotides: TGCGCCAGCAGCCAAGAACCAGAACAGAACACCGGGGAGCTGTTTTTT. Protein: CASSQEPEQNTGELFF.